This entry lists 23 T cell receptor beta chains sequenced from one sample in a study of tumor-infiltrating lymphocytes in primary liver carcinoma. The blood RNA (from unsorted whole blood) was obtained, and germline DNA was also extracted. Total RNA amounting to 500 ng was the source from which TCR beta cDNA was made with a constant-region primer. For TCR beta, libraries were produced by three nested multiplex PCR rounds using slightly modified ARM-PCR. The two initial PCR rounds, around 10 cycles each, used TRBV1-TRBV30 forward and C-beta reverse primers. TCRdb analysed the multiplex PCR reads with MiXCR anew, one entry per CDR3 protein. The table has 310,000 or so distinct CDR3 sequences, around 60% seen once. Sequenced material: peripheral blood. The receptors here all came from a man aged 35-49 years with primary liver carcinoma and hepatitis B virus infection.

Details on this clonotype: Possible read error: a much larger clone is one base away. The chain links TRBV6-1 to TRBJ1-2, with TRBD1 as a possible D gene (6 bases). Trimming took 5 bases from V and 4 from J, leaving 17 bases between them. The CDR3 covers 15 residues. The germline gives CDR1 MNHNS, CDR2 SASEGT. The CDR3: CASSTTRQEVYGYTF. In DNA, the CDR3 is TGTGCCAGCAGTACTACAAGACAGGAGGTCTATGGCTACACCTTC.

The chain uses TRBV4-2 and TRBJ2-2; D may be TRBD1 or TRBD2 (5 bases each). CDR3 length equals 16 residues. Germline CDR1 LGHNA, CDR2 YNFKEQ. Trimming pared 6 bases from V and 1 base from J, leaving 15 bases between. CDR3 region: CASSRGSPENTGELFF. The CDR3 DNA follows: TGTGCCAGCAGTCGGGGCAGCCCCGAGAACACCGGGGAGCTGTTTTTT.

Remarks on this clonotype: Sequence at one end of the junction differs from germline and may be a read error. The V and J genes are TRBV4-2 and TRBJ1-6; D uncertain. The CDR3 is 15 residues long. Germline loops: CDR1 LGHNA, CDR2 YNFKEQ. CDR3 bases: TGTTCCAGCAGCCAAGATCGGGTTTCGGATTCACCCCTCCACTTT. Residues: CSSSQDRVSDSPLHF.

This clonotype appeared a single time. The chain joins TRBV2 to TRBJ1-1; perhaps TRBD1 as D (6 bases). Trimming removed 3 bases from V and 6 bases from J, with 14 bases in between. This CDR3 is 14 amino acids long. CDR1 and CDR2 (germline): SNHLY, FYNNEI. In nucleotides, the CDR3 is TGTGCCAGCAGTGACTTTCAGGGGATTGCTGAAGCTTTCTTT. Amino acids: CASSDFQGIAEAFF.

There are many counts of this clonotype. The rearrangement links TRBV4-2 to TRBJ2-1; the match to TRBD2 covers 10 bases. The trim removed 0 bases at V and 4 bases at J, leaving 3 bases unmatched. The CDR3 is made up of 16 amino acids. Germline loops: CDR1 LGHNA, CDR2 YNFKEQ. CDR3 in amino acids: CASSQELAGEYNEQFF. The CDR3 DNA sequence: TGTGCCAGCAGCCAAGAGCTAGCGGGAGAGTACAATGAGCAGTTCTTC.

V usage is TRBV11-2 and J usage is TRBJ2-1; D is possibly TRBD2 (5 bases). V lost 2 bases to trimming and J lost 9 bases, with 14 bases between them. The germline gives CDR1 SGHAT, CDR2 FQNNGV. CDR3 length: 14 amino acids. In DNA form, the CDR3 reads TGTGCCAGCAGCTTATACCCACTAGTTCTTGAGCAGTTCTTC. The encoded protein is CASSLYPLVLEQFF.

The chain is built from TRBV12-3 or TRBV12-4 and TRBJ1-2; 8 bases align to TRBD1. CDR3 length: 12 amino acids. Trimming cost V 11 bases and J 6 bases; bases outside gene matches: 8. CDR3 nucleotides: TGTGCCGTCGAACAGGGGGTCGATGGCTACACCTTC. Its translation is CAVEQGVDGYTF.

The chain recombines TRBV28 with TRBJ2-5; TRBD2 matches at 7 bases. V shed 2 bases, J shed 9 bases, and the junction held 12 bases outside the gene matches. CDR1 is MDHEN, CDR2 SYDVKM, per germline. This CDR3 is 15 amino acids long. The CDR3 DNA reads TGTGCCAGCAGTTTAGGGGGGGAGGGTAAAAGAGCCCAGTACTTC. This encodes CASSLGGEGKRAQYF.

A word on this clonotype: Germline is not matched at one junction end, which may reflect a read error. The chain combines TRBV11-2 with TRBJ2-3; D is uncertain. Per germline, CDR1 SGHAT and CDR2 FQNNGV. This CDR3 has 14 amino acids. The CDR3 sequence is CASSPWGSTYTQYF. The DNA of the CDR3 is TGTGCCAGCAGCCCGTGGGGTAGCACATATACGCAGTATTTT.

The V and J genes are TRBV9 and TRBJ1-1, with unresolved D. Germline V lookup: CDR1 SGDLS, CDR2 YYNGEE. The ends were cut back, 0 bases at V and 4 bases at J, with 7 bases in the middle. The CDR3 contains 13 residues. The CDR3 is CASSVEGVTEAFF. For the CDR3, the DNA is TGTGCCAGCAGCGTAGAGGGTGTCACTGAAGCTTTCTTT.

The rearrangement joins TRBV6-5 to TRBJ2-7, with D maybe TRBD1 (6 bases). This CDR3 has 14 amino acids. Germline loops: CDR1 MNHEY, CDR2 SVGAGI. V was trimmed by 4 bases and J by 2 bases, leaving 12 bases between them. This CDR3 reads CASSSTRGTYEQYF. In nucleotides, the CDR3 is TGTGCCAGCAGTTCTACTAGGGGGACCTACGAGCAGTACTTC.

On this clonotype itself: A much larger clone differs from this one at a single base, so this may be a read error. V gene TRBV6-1 combines with J gene TRBJ2-7; 7 positions agree with TRBD1. Germline V CDR1 and CDR2: MNHNS, SASEGT. This CDR3 is built from 13 residues. Trimming cost V 8 bases and J 2 bases; bases outside gene matches: 6. DNA of the CDR3: TGTGCCAGCCAGGACAGGAGGCCCTACGAGCAGTACTTC. It is translated as CASQDRRPYEQYF.

Notes on this clonotype: The junction departs from the called germline gene at one end, perhaps through a read error. CDR3 nucleotide sequence: TGTGCCAGCTCCGGGACAGACTACGAGCAACACTTC. This gives the protein CASSGTDYEQHF. This rearrangement joins TRBV10-3 to TRBJ2-7; 7 nucleotides match TRBD1. Germline-derived CDR1 and CDR2 are ENHRY and SYGVKD. The CDR3 length is 12 residues.

As to this clonotype: Since no conserved phenylalanine or tryptophan closes the CDR3, a read error is the likely cause. The chain recombines TRBV4-1 with TRBJ2-7; 10 bases are shared with TRBD1. V dropped 3 bases and J dropped 1; count of bases not matched to a gene: 3. This CDR3 is built from 15 residues. Germline CDR1 MGHRA, CDR2 YSYEKL. Written as DNA, the CDR3 is TGCGCCAGCAGCCAGATGGGACAGGGGTCCTACGAGCAGTACTTA. Amino acid sequence: CASSQMGQGSYEQYL.

This clonotype was picked up many times. The chain employs TRBV6-5 and TRBJ2-2, with a possible D match to TRBD2 (6 bases). Germline values: CDR1 MNHEY, CDR2 SVGAGI. The germline V and J ends were trimmed by 0 bases and 4 bases, with 9 bases remaining between them. This CDR3 is built from 15 residues. The DNA of the CDR3 is TGTGCCAGCAGTTACTCGGGGGGTATCACCGGGGAGCTGTTTTTT. Protein sequence: CASSYSGGITGELFF.

This chain uses TRBV5-6 with TRBJ2-3; tentative D call: TRBD2 (6 bases). V shed 0 bases and J shed 2 bases, with 13 bases lying between them. CDR3 size: 16 residues. Per germline, CDR1 SGHDT and CDR2 YYEEEE. DNA for the CDR3: TGTGCCAGCAGCTTGGATAGACTAGGGATCACAGATACGCAGTATTTT. This gives the protein CASSLDRLGITDTQYF.

With respect to this clonotype: This sequence may be a read error, since a much larger clone differs from it by one base. The rearrangement joins TRBV6-1 to TRBJ1-5; D may be TRBD1 (5 bases). CDR3 length equals 14 residues. Trimming shortened V by 0 bases and J by 6 bases, and 9 bases separated the two germline ends. Per the germline V gene, CDR1 is MNHNS and CDR2 is SASEGT. The CDR3 spells CASSEARGSQPQHF. The CDR3 bases are TGTGCCAGCAGTGAAGCAAGGGGAAGTCAGCCCCAGCATTTT.

Turning to this clonotype: This clone may be a read error of a much larger clone one base away. This sequence joins TRBV10-3 and TRBJ1-4; D is undetermined. V was pared by 0 bases and J by 6 bases, with 14 bases between. CDR1 is ENHRY and CDR2 is SYGVKD in the germline V gene. CDR3 length equals 16 residues. The CDR3 reads CAISESGLGSYEKLFF. The CDR3 DNA is TGTGCCATCAGTGAGTCCGGTTTAGGCAGTTATGAAAAACTGTTTTTT.

The chain has TRBV10-2 and TRBJ2-7, with D tentatively TRBD1 (6 bases). Trimming shortened V by 10 bases and J by 4 bases, and 17 bases separated the two germline ends. CDR1 and CDR2 from the germline V gene are WSHSY and SAAADI. This CDR3 spans 13 amino acids. The CDR3 coding sequence is TGCGCCACCCGCGCAGGGGTCTGGTACGAGCAGTACTTC. This translates into CATRAGVWYEQYF.

The genes are TRBV28 and TRBJ1-4; D perhaps matches TRBD1 (6 bases). The CDR3 covers 11 residues. Trimming removed 7 bases from V and 15 bases from J, with 15 bases in between. CDR1 and CDR2 (germline): MDHEN, SYDVKM. The DNA for the CDR3 is TGTGCCAGCATCAAAGGGACATCAATGTTTTTT. Translated, it gives CASIKGTSMFF.

A word on this clonotype: One base away lies a much larger clone, so this may be a sequencing read error. The rearrangement uses TRBV6-6 and TRBJ1-2; D not resolved. CDR1 and CDR2 from the germline V gene are MNHNY and SVGAGI (reference sequence). CDR3 length: 11 amino acids. The chain's CDR3 is CTSSPASGYTF. The CDR3 DNA reads TGTACCAGCAGCCCAGCGTCTGGCTACACCTTC.

J is TRBJ2-5 and V is TRBV29-1; weak D call: TRBD1 (5 bases). Germline-derived CDR1 and CDR2 are SQVTM and ANQGSEA. The V end lost 4 bases, the J end lost 6 bases, and 12 bases lay between the germline ends. This CDR3 spans 12 amino acids. The CDR3: CSVGQLQKTQYF. CDR3 nucleotides: TGCAGCGTTGGACAGCTTCAAAAGACCCAGTACTTC.

Turning to this clonotype: A much bigger clone sits one base away, suggesting this may be a read error. The chain combines TRBV12-3 or TRBV12-4 with TRBJ1-1, with 7 bases that match TRBD1. This CDR3 has 14 residues. The CDR3 loop is CASTLTGEGTEAFF. In DNA, the CDR3 is TGTGCCAGCACTTTAACAGGGGAGGGCACTGAAGCTTTCTTT.